A single T cell receptor (beta chain) is shown here with its context. Its antigen is not known. This sample is part of a study of lymphopenia after photon versus proton radiotherapy. Study-wide results and caveats: Under photons, naive T cells and diversity fell while effector/memory populations rose. Post-nadir diversity loss with photons came from oligoclonal expansion, particularly CD8+ Temra cells.

V was clipped by 5 bases and J by 5 bases, with 15 bases between them. The CDR3 has 14 residues. CDR1 and CDR2 (germline): SEHNR, FQNEAQ (reference sequence). The assay was immunoSEQ multiplex PCR, and TCRdb's table has in-frame clones only and misses some. Among about 45,000 clones listed, approximately 85% were seen once. The chain combines TRBV7-9 with TRBJ1-1; D may be TRBD1 (6 bases). The material sequenced was peripheral blood, taken from a patient treated with photon-based radiotherapy. This clonotype originated in a man in his forties with gastric cancer. In nucleotides, the CDR3 is TGTGCCAGCAGCCAGGCAGGGGCGGGAACTGAAGCTTTCTTT. Its translation: CASSQAGAGTEAFF.